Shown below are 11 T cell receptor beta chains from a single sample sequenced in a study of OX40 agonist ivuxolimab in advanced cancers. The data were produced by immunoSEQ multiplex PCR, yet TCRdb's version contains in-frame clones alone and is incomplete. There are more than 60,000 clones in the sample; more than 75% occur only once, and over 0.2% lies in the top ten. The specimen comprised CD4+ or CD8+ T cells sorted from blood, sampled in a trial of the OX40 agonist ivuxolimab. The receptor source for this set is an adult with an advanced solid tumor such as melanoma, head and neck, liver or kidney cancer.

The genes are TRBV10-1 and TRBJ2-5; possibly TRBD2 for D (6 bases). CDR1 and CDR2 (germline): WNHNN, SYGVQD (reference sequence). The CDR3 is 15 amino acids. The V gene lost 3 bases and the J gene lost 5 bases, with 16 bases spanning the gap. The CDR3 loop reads CASSESVTAGETQYF. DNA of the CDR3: TGCGCCAGCAGTGAATCGGTTACCGCGGGGGAGACCCAGTACTTC.

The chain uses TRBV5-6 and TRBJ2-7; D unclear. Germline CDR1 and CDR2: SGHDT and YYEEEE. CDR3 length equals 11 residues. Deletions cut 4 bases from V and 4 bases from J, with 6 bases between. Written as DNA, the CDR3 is TGTGCCAGCAGCGCTCAGTACGAGCAGTACTTC. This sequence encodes CASSAQYEQYF.

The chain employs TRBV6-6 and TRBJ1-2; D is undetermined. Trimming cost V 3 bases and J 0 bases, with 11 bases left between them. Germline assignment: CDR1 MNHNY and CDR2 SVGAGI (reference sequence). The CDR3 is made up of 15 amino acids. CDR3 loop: CASSYSLTTNYGYTF. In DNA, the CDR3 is TGTGCCAGCAGTTATTCCCTCACGACTAACTATGGCTACACCTTC.

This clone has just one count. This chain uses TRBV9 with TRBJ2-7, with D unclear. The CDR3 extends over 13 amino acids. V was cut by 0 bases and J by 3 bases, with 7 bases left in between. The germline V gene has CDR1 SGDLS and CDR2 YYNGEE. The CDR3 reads CASSVAPSYEQYF. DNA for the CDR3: TGTGCCAGCAGCGTAGCTCCCAGCTACGAGCAGTACTTC.

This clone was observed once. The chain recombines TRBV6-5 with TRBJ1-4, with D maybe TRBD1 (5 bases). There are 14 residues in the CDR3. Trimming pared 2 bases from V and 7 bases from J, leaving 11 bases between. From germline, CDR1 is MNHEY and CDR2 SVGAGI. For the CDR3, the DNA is TGTGCCAGCAGTTACATGGGGGTGGGTGAAAAACTGTTTTTT. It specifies CASSYMGVGEKLFF.

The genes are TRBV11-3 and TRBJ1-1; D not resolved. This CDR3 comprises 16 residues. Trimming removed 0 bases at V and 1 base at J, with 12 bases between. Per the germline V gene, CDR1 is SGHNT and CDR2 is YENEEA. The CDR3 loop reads CASSLDLDQRNTEAFF. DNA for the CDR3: TGTGCCAGCAGCTTAGATCTTGATCAGAGGAACACTGAAGCTTTCTTT.

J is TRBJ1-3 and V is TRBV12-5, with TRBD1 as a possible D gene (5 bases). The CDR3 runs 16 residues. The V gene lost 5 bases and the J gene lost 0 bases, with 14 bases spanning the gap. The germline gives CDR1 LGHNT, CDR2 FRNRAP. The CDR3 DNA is TGTGCTAGTGGTGAACCCACAGGTAACTCTGGAAACACCATATATTTT. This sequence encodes CASGEPTGNSGNTIYF.

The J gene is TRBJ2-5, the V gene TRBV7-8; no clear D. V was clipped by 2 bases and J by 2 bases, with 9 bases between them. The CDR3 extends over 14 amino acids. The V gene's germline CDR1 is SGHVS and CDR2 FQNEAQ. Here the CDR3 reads CASSLSSVQETQYF. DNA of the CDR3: TGTGCCAGCAGCTTAAGCAGCGTACAAGAGACCCAGTACTTC.

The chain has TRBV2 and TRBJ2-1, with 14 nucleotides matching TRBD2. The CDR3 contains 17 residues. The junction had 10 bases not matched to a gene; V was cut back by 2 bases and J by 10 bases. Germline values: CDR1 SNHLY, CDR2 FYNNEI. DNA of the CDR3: TGTGCCAGCAGTGAACCTAGGACTAGCGGGAGGTGGAAGGAGCAGTTCTTC. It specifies CASSEPRTSGRWKEQFF.

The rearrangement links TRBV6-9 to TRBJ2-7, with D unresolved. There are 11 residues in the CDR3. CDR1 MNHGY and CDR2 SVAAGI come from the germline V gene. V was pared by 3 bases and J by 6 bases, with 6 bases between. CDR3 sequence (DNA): TGTGCCAGCAGTTACTCAGGCGAGCAGTACTTC. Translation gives CASSYSGEQYF.

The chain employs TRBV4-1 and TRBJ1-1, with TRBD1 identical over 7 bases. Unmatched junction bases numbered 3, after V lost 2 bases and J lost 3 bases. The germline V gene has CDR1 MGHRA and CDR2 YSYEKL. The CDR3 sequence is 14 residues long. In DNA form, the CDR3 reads TGCGCCAGCAGCCAATTAGGGGGCCACACTGAAGCTTTCTTT. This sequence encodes CASSQLGGHTEAFF.